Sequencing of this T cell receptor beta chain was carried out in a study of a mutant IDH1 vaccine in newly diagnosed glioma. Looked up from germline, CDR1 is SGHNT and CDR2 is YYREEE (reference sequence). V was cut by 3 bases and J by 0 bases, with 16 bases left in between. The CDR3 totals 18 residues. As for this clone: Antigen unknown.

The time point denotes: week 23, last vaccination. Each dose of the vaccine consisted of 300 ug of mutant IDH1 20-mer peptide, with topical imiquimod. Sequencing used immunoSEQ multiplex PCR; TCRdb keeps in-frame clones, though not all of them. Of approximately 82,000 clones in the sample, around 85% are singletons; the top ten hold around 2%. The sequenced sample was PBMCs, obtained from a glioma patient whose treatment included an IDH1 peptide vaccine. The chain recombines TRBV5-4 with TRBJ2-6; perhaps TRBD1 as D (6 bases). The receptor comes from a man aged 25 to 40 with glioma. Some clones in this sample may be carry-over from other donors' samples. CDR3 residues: CASSSWAGASSGANVLTF. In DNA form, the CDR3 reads TGTGCCAGCAGCTCGTGGGCAGGGGCGAGCTCTGGGGCCAACGTCCTGACTTTC.